The present TCR beta chain was sequenced within a study of CD8+CD57+ T cells in acquired aplastic anemia. Overall study context: CD4+ and CD8+ cells, once sorted, gave DNA averaging approximately 3.3 ug. Study observations and caveats: Patients and controls turned out to have 25 to 35 CD8+ CDR3 sequences in common.

Concerning this clonotype: What it binds is unknown.

Both TCR beta VDJ combination and CDR3 sequence profiling were carried out. Genomic DNA was the template for this profiling. From the reads, TCRdb called clonotypes with MiXCR, one entry per CDR3 protein. The sample holds 250,000 to 300,000 distinct CDR3 sequences, about 50% seen once. It was patients with CD8+CD57+ cell expansion by flow cytometry who were chosen for sequencing. Severe acquired aplastic anemia affected all patients. Patients were untreated when blood was sampled. Trimming left V 4 bases short and J 0 bases short, with 9 bases between. Per the germline V gene, CDR1 is KGHDR and CDR2 is SFDVKD. This CDR3 contains 14 residues.

This TCR came from a human donor with aplastic anemia. The chain is built from TRBV24-1 and TRBJ2-7; D perhaps matches TRBD2 (5 bases). Sequencing used sorted CD4+, CD8+, or CD8+CD57+ T cells (not recorded which) from PBMCs. The CDR3 reads CATSESRDSYEQYF. The CDR3 coding sequence is TGTGCCACCAGTGAGTCCCGGGACTCCTACGAGCAGTACTTC.